Following are 11 T cell receptor beta chains from one sample sequenced in a study of blood T cell repertoires in COVID-19. Libraries were prepared by immunoSEQ multiplex PCR; TCRdb keeps only in-frame clonotypes and omits some of them. The sample consists of 190,000 or so clones, around 88% of them appearing once. The sequenced sample was peripheral blood. These receptors were collected from a woman between 25 and 40 years old with acute or convalescent COVID-19.

The chain uses TRBV7-9 and TRBJ2-3; 7 nucleotides line up with TRBD1. This CDR3 is built from 17 residues. Trimming cost V 4 bases and J 6 bases; bases outside gene matches: 16. Germline CDR1 reads SEHNR; CDR2 reads FQNEAQ (reference sequence). The CDR3 DNA sequence: TGTGCCAGCAGCTCCCTACAGGGGACCTTTGGCATGGATACGCAGTATTTT. Translating it yields CASSSLQGTFGMDTQYF.

The CDR3 DNA sequence: TGTGCCAGCGGGCTGCCCAAGGGGTATCAGCCCCAGCATTTT. The encoded protein is CASGLPKGYQPQHF. J is TRBJ1-5 and V is TRBV6-5; weak D call: TRBD1 (5 bases). The germline V gene encodes CDR1 MNHEY and CDR2 SVGAGI. CDR3 length equals 14 residues. The V end was cut by 8 bases, the J end by 5 bases, with 16 bases between.

This clone was detected a few times. This rearrangement joins TRBV5-4 to TRBJ2-1; 13 bases fit TRBD2. Trimming took 2 bases from V and 7 from J; bases not matched to a gene: 6. Germline CDR1 reads SGHNT; CDR2 reads YYREEE (reference sequence). This CDR3 contains 16 residues. The CDR3 DNA is TGTGCCAGCAGCTTAGGGACTAGCGGGATGGGGAATGAGCAGTTCTTC. This translates into CASSLGTSGMGNEQFF. Using reference TRBV5-4 and TRBJ2-1 for the parts outside the CDR3, the full variable domain is ETGVTQSPTHLIKTRGQQVTLRCSSQSGHNTVSWYQQALGQGPQFIFQYYREEENGRGNFPPRFSGLQFPNYSSELNVNALELDDSALYLCASSLGTSGMGNEQFFGPGTRLTVL.

The chain recombines TRBV5-6 with TRBJ2-3, with 8 bases lining up with TRBD2. The CDR3 totals 16 residues. Losses at the gene ends were 0 bases for V and 1 base for J; bases not matched to a gene: 4. The germline V gene has CDR1 SGHDT and CDR2 YYEEEE. The DNA of the CDR3 is TGTGCCAGCAGCTTGGGACTAGCGCATCGCACAGATACGCAGTATTTT. Amino acid sequence: CASSLGLAHRTDTQYF.

The J gene is TRBJ1-1, the V gene TRBV11-3, with TRBD1 as a possible D gene (6 bases). The germline V gene has CDR1 SGHNT and CDR2 YENEEA. The CDR3 totals 14 residues. The V end was cut by 0 bases, the J end by 1 base, with 6 bases between. Here the CDR3 reads CASSLDRGNTEAFF. Here the CDR3 DNA reads TGTGCCAGCAGCTTAGACAGGGGGAACACTGAAGCTTTCTTT.

The chain has TRBV10-2 and TRBJ2-3; D is perhaps TRBD1 (5 bases). V dropped 7 bases and J dropped 4 bases, with 12 bases sitting between them. Per the germline V gene, CDR1 is WSHSY and CDR2 is SAAADI. The CDR3 is 13 residues long. CDR3 in amino acids: CASIPAGSDTQYF. The DNA for the CDR3 is TGCGCCAGCATCCCAGCAGGGTCAGATACGCAGTATTTT.

This clone was picked up one time. The V gene is TRBV10-3, the J gene TRBJ1-5; 9 bases are shared with TRBD1. With 1 base clipped from V and 7 bases from J, the junction kept 5 bases outside the gene matches. CDR1 is ENHRY, CDR2 SYGVKD, per germline. This CDR3 is built from 15 residues. The CDR3 coding sequence is TGTGCCATCAGTGAGTTGGGACAGGGACAACAGCCCCAGCATTTT. Protein product: CAISELGQGQQPQHF.

This clone was counted a few times. The chain links TRBV28 to TRBJ2-2, with a possible D match to TRBD2 (5 bases). The CDR3 spans 15 residues. The germline gives CDR1 MDHEN, CDR2 SYDVKM. V lost 4 bases, J lost 2 bases, and 11 bases lay in between. This CDR3 reads CASSSPGLNTGELFF. CDR3 in DNA: TGTGCCAGCAGTTCCCCCGGACTCAACACCGGGGAGCTGTTTTTT.

The rearrangement uses TRBV30 and TRBJ1-4; D unresolved. CDR3 length: 15 residues. The V gene lost 2 bases and the J gene lost 11 bases, with 21 bases spanning the gap. The germline gives CDR1 GTSNPN, CDR2 SVGIG (reference sequence). The CDR3 loop reads CAWSLLGRPEQKLFF. For the CDR3, the DNA is TGTGCCTGGAGTCTTCTAGGGAGGCCCGAACAGAAACTGTTTTTT.

The J gene is TRBJ2-3, the V gene TRBV7-9; TRBD1 is a possible D gene (5 bases). V lost 1 base, J lost 2 bases, and 10 bases lay in between. The CDR3 has 15 amino acids. Germline values: CDR1 SEHNR, CDR2 FQNEAQ (reference sequence). CDR3 residues: CASSLGDSLTDTQYF. The CDR3, as DNA: TGTGCCAGCAGCTTAGGAGACAGTCTCACAGATACGCAGTATTTT.

The chain carries TRBV6-5 and TRBJ2-1, with D possibly being TRBD2 (5 bases). The germline V gene has CDR1 MNHEY and CDR2 SVGAGI. With 6 bases removed from V and 6 bases from J, the gap between germline ends came to 18 bases. The CDR3 covers 15 residues. For the CDR3, the DNA is TGTGCCAGCAGCACCGGGATCCCGTCCCTCAATGAGCAGTTCTTC. Translation gives CASSTGIPSLNEQFF.